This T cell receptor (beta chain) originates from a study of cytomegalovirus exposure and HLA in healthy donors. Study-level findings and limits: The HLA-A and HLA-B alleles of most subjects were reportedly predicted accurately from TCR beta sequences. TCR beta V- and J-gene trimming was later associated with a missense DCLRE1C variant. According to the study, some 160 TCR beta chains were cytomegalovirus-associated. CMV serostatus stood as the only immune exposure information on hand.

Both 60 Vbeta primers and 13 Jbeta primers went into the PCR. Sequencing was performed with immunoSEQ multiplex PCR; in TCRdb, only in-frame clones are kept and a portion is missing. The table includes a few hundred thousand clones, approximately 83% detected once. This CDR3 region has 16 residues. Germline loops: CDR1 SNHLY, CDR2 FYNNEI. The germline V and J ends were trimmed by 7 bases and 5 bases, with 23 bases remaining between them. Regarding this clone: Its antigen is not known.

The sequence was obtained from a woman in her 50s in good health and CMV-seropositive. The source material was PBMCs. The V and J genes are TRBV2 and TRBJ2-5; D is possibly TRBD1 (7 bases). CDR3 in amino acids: CASTQSRAGGIETQYF. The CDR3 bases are TGTGCCAGCACCCAGTCGCGCGCAGGGGGGATTGAGACCCAGTACTTC.